This T cell receptor (beta chain) appears in the sequencing data of a study of identical twins' blood T cells. CDR1 is SGHRS and CDR2 is YFSETQ in the germline V gene. This CDR3 is built from 12 residues. Trimming left V 4 bases short and J 5 bases short, with 10 bases between. This clonotype was counted only a few times. One entry per CDR3 protein results from TCRdb running MiXCR on the 5' RACE reads. The table lists roughly 340,000 distinct CDR3 sequences, roughly 27% of them singletons. The rearrangement links TRBV5-1 to TRBJ2-7; D remains unclear. This sequence originates from a woman aged 18-49 years in good health. The sequenced sample was PBMCs. The CDR3 bases are TGCGCCAGCAGCCCTAATCCACACGAGCAGTACTTC. It encodes CASSPNPHEQYF.